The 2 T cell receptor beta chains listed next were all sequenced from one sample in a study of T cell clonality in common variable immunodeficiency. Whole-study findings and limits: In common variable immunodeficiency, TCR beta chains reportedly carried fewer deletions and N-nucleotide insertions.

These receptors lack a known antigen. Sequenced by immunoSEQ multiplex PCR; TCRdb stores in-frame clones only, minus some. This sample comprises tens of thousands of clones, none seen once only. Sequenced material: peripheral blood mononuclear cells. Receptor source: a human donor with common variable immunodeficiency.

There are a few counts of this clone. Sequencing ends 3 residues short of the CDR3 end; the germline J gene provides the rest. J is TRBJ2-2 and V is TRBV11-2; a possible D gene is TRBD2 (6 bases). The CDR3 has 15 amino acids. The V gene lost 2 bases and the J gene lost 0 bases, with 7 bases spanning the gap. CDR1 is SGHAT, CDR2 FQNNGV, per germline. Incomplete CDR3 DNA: TGTGCCAGCAGCTTATCTAGCGCGAACACCGGGGAG. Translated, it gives CASSLSSANTGE. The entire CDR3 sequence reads CASSLSSANTGELFF.

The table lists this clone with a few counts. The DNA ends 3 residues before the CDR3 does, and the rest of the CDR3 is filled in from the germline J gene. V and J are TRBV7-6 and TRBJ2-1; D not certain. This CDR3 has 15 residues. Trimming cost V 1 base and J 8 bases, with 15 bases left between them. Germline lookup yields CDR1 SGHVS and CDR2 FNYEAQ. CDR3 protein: CASSLEKTARDEQFF. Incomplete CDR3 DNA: TGTGCCAGCAGCTTAGAAAAAACCGCAAGGGATGAG.